One and the same sample provided the 23 T cell receptor beta chains below, sequenced in a study of T cells expressing NK-cell markers. TCRdb reprocessed the 5' RACE reads; each CDR3 protein has one entry and no DNA is given. Listed are 500,000 to 600,000 distinct CDR3 sequences; roughly 3.5% falls within the top ten. Sequencing was done on a sample of blood T cells: a sorted CD56 or NKG2C T cell subset, CD4+ or CD8+ T cells, or bulk PBMC T cells (not recorded which). The source of these receptors is a man between 18 and 35 years old in good health.

The chain couples TRBV24-1 to TRBJ2-1; TCRdb's D call, TRBD2, is unchecked because there is no DNA. Germline V gene sequence: CDR1 KGHDR, CDR2 SFDVKD. The CDR3 sequence is 16 residues long. The CDR3 spells CATSARTSGSYNEQFF.

This chain links TRBV19 with TRBJ1-2. The CDR3 contains 14 residues. Per germline, CDR1 LNHDA and CDR2 SQIVND (reference sequence). The CDR3 sequence is CASSIGSSNYGYTF.

The V call is TRBV5-5, the J call TRBJ2-7; as DNA is missing, the TRBD2 call by TCRdb cannot be tested. The germline CDR1 and CDR2 sequences are SGHKS and YYEKEE (reference sequence). The length of the CDR3 is 15 residues. Here the CDR3 reads CASSFSGGGDYEQYF.

V gene TRBV5-1 combines with J gene TRBJ2-2; the TRBD1 assignment by TCRdb is unverifiable without DNA. The CDR3 has 14 residues. Germline CDR1 reads SGHRS; CDR2 reads YFSETQ. CDR3: CASRTGANTGELFF.

The chain is built from TRBV6-2 or TRBV6-3 and TRBJ2-7; TCRdb's assignment of TRBD1 cannot be checked, as there is no DNA. This CDR3 comprises 15 residues. Germline V CDR1 and CDR2: MNHEY, SVGEGT. The CDR3 loop reads CASRPDSTFSYEQYF.

The chain recombines TRBV21-1 with TRBJ2-1; the TCRdb D gene call, TRBD1, has no DNA to confirm it. TRBV21-1 counts as a pseudogene. This CDR3 is built from 16 residues. CDR3 loop: CASSNRSGVSYNEQFF.

The chain combines TRBV29-1 with TRBJ1-1. CDR3 length: 13 residues. Per germline, CDR1 SQVTM and CDR2 ANQGSEA. The CDR3 sequence is CSVVGRFRTEAFF.

The rearrangement links TRBV12-3 or TRBV12-4 to TRBJ2-7; TCRdb's assignment of TRBD1 cannot be checked, as there is no DNA. The CDR3 consists of 14 residues. CDR3 sequence reads: CASSLTGGNVEQYF.

The J gene is TRBJ1-5, the V gene TRBV29-1. This CDR3 is 13 amino acids long. In germline, CDR1 is SQVTM, CDR2 ANQGSEA. The CDR3 loop reads CSVIGNSNQPQHF. Filled out from reference TRBV29-1 and TRBJ1-5, the complete variable domain reads SAVISQKPSRDICQRGTSLTIQCQVDSQVTMMFWYRQQPGQSLTLIATANQGSEATYESGFVIDKFPISRPNLTFSTLTVSNMSPEDSSIYLCSVIGNSNQPQHFGDGTRLSIL.

The J gene is TRBJ2-1, the V gene TRBV5-1; TCRdb returns TRBD1, unconfirmable since there is no DNA. CDR3 length equals 14 residues. Looked up from germline, CDR1 is SGHRS and CDR2 is YFSETQ. CDR3 sequence reads: CASSLVQGFDEQFF.

V gene TRBV9 combines with J gene TRBJ1-4; TCRdb's D call of TRBD1 is untestable without DNA. Germline CDR1 SGDLS, CDR2 YYNGEE. The CDR3 has 15 amino acids. The CDR3: CASSVDRGIGEKLFF.

This sequence joins TRBV6-1 and TRBJ2-7; checking the TCRdb D call of TRBD1 is not possible without DNA. Looked up from germline, CDR1 is MNHNS and CDR2 is SASEGT. The CDR3 contains 13 residues. The CDR3: CATTGTASYEQYF.

This chain links TRBV12-3 or TRBV12-4 with TRBJ2-1; there is no DNA to check the TCRdb D call of TRBD2. This CDR3 is 13 amino acids long. CDR3 in amino acids: CASSPREGLAKFF.

The CDR3 is CASSRAWVVGQPQHF. The V and J genes are TRBV5-5 and TRBJ1-5. This CDR3 comprises 15 residues. The germline CDR1 and CDR2 sequences are SGHKS and YYEKEE (reference sequence).

The rearrangement uses TRBV6-1 and TRBJ2-1; TCRdb returns TRBD2, unconfirmable since there is no DNA. The CDR3 is 16 residues long. Germline V lookup: CDR1 MNHNS, CDR2 SASEGT. CDR3 amino acids: CASSEGTSGRYDEQFF.

V usage is TRBV9 and J usage is TRBJ2-5; TCRdb designates TRBD1, a call that cannot be tested without DNA. Germline V gene data show CDR1 as SGDLS and CDR2 as YYNGEE. The CDR3 is made up of 12 amino acids. The CDR3 sequence: CARYREQETQYF.

The chain uses TRBV19 and TRBJ2-3; TCRdb's D gene call, TRBD1, goes unchecked for lack of DNA. The CDR3 is 14 amino acids. The germline gives CDR1 LNHDA, CDR2 SQIVND (reference sequence). CDR3 loop: CANLGQPSTDTQYF.

The V call is TRBV12-3 or TRBV12-4, the J call TRBJ2-1; TCRdb's D call, TRBD1, is unchecked because there is no DNA. CDR3 size: 13 residues. CDR3 protein: CASMSTGGYEQFF.

CDR3 residues: CSATPTGDSNQPQHF. V usage is TRBV29-1 and J usage is TRBJ1-5; TCRdb names TRBD1, which stays unverified in the absence of DNA. Germline assignment: CDR1 SQVTM and CDR2 ANQGSEA. This CDR3 is built from 15 residues.

The chain carries TRBV7-9 and TRBJ2-2; TCRdb outputs TRBD1, but without DNA this stays unchecked. This CDR3 has 16 amino acids. Germline values: CDR1 SEHNR, CDR2 FQNEAQ (reference sequence). This CDR3 reads CASYSSRAEAGGELFF.

This chain connects TRBV4-2 to TRBJ1-5; TCRdb gives TRBD1 as the D gene, but with no DNA this cannot be confirmed. The CDR3 sequence is 16 residues long. Germline V gives CDR1 LGHNA, CDR2 YNFKEQ. CDR3 residues: CASSQEDRGPHQPQHF.

The chain recombines TRBV2 with TRBJ2-6; TCRdb picks TRBD1, but there is no DNA to check that call. The CDR3 has 18 amino acids. The germline V gene has CDR1 SNHLY and CDR2 FYNNEI. CDR3 protein: CASSEAGQLVSGANVLTF.

This chain connects TRBV6-1 to TRBJ1-5; TCRdb indicates TRBD1, and absent DNA this call remains unverified. The CDR3 has 18 residues. Germline loops: CDR1 MNHNS, CDR2 SASEGT. The CDR3: CASSEFGTGRLSNQPQHF.